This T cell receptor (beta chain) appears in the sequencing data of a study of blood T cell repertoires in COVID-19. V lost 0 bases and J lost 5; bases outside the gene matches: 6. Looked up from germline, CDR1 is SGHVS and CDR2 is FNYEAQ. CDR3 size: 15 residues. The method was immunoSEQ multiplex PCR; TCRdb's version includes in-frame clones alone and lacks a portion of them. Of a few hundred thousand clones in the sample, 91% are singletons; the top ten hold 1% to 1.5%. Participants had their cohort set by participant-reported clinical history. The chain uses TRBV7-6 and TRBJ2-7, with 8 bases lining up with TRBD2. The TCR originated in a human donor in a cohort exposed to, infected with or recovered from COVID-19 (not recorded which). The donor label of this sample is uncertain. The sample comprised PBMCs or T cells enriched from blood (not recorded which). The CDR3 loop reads CASSLAGGGYHEQYF. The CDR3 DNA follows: TGTGCCAGCAGCTTAGCCGGCGGGGGGTACCACGAGCAGTACTTC.